Shown below are 19 T cell receptor beta chains from a single sample sequenced in a study of cytomegalovirus exposure and HLA in healthy donors. Repertoires were generated with immunoSEQ multiplex PCR, while TCRdb's copy carries only in-frame clones and drops some. This table holds 90,000 to 150,000 clones, over 65% found once. Specimen: PBMCs. Every receptor here comes from a woman under 40 in good health and CMV-seronegative.

The rearrangement links TRBV25-1 to TRBJ2-2; 11 positions agree with TRBD2. The J segment lost 8 bases and the V segment lost 7 bases, leaving 6 bases of the junction unmatched. The germline V gene has CDR1 MGHDK and CDR2 SYGVNS. The CDR3 is 14 amino acids. CDR3 amino acids: CASKSSGRLGELFF. CDR3 DNA sequence: TGTGCCAGCAAATCTAGCGGGAGGCTGGGGGAGCTGTTTTTT. Using reference TRBV25-1 and TRBJ2-2 for the parts outside the CDR3, the full variable domain is EADIYQTPRYLVIGTGKKITLECSQTMGHDKMYWYQQDPGMELHLIHYSYGVNSTEKGDLSSESTVSRIRTEHFPLTLESARPSHTSQYLCASKSSGRLGELFFGEGSRLTVL.

V usage is TRBV2 and J usage is TRBJ1-2, with TRBD1 matching over 9 bases. The CDR3 runs to 19 residues. The germline CDR1 and CDR2 sequences are SNHLY and FYNNEI. The V segment lost 0 bases and the J segment 0 bases; nucleotides outside the gene matches: 11. CDR3 in amino acids: CASSEALGTGIFPNYGYTF. The CDR3 DNA is TGTGCCAGCAGTGAAGCGCTTGGGACAGGGATCTTTCCTAACTATGGCTACACCTTC.

The chain joins TRBV7-9 to TRBJ2-2, with D hard to call. V was cut by 5 bases and J by 3 bases, with 10 bases left in between. The CDR3 loop spans 14 amino acids. Germline-derived CDR1 and CDR2 are SEHNR and FQNEAQ (reference sequence). For the CDR3, the DNA is TGTGCCAGCAGCCAGGCAAGAGACACCGGGGAGCTGTTTTTT. Protein: CASSQARDTGELFF.

This CDR3 reads CASSADREETQYF. CDR3 nucleotides: TGTGCCAGTAGTGCTGACAGGGAAGAGACCCAGTACTTC. The rearrangement uses TRBV19 and TRBJ2-5; 7 nucleotides line up with TRBD1. The CDR3 loop spans 13 amino acids. Germline assignment: CDR1 LNHDA and CDR2 SQIVND (reference sequence). The V and J ends lost 5 bases and 3 bases, in that order; junction bases with no gene match: 3.

The chain carries TRBV27 and TRBJ2-1; 9 bases match TRBD1. CDR3 length: 14 amino acids. The germline V gene encodes CDR1 MNHEY and CDR2 SMNVEV (reference sequence). The J segment lost 6 bases and the V segment lost 5 bases, leaving 5 bases of the junction unmatched. The CDR3 is CASSPDRGTNEQFF. DNA of the CDR3: TGTGCCAGCAGTCCGGACAGGGGTACCAATGAGCAGTTCTTC.

V is TRBV13 and J is TRBJ2-2; 10 bases are a match to TRBD2. This CDR3 spans 16 amino acids. Germline-derived CDR1 and CDR2 are PRHDT and FYEKMQ (reference sequence). The ends lost 5 bases at V and 3 bases at J; junction bases unmatched: 6. CDR3 DNA sequence: TGTGCCAGCAGCACCCAGCGGGGGGGCGACACCGGGGAGCTGTTTTTT. Encoded protein: CASSTQRGGDTGELFF.

The chain carries TRBV5-4 and TRBJ2-5; 9 positions match TRBD2. The CDR3 consists of 15 residues. From germline, CDR1 is SGHNT and CDR2 YYREEE (reference sequence). The V segment lost 9 bases and the J segment 2 bases; nucleotides outside the gene matches: 11. The CDR3 sequence: CATSLERGVQETQYF. The CDR3 DNA is TGTGCCACTTCTTTAGAGCGGGGGGTTCAAGAGACCCAGTACTTC.

J is TRBJ2-1 and V is TRBV19; 12 bases match TRBD2. Germline loops: CDR1 LNHDA, CDR2 SQIVND (reference sequence). This CDR3 comprises 15 residues. V shed 3 bases and J 4 bases; nucleotides not matched to a gene: 1. For the CDR3, the DNA is TGTGCCAGTAGTATGCTAGCGGGGGGGTACAATGAGCAGTTCTTC. It yields the protein CASSMLAGGYNEQFF.

A single count supports this clone. This CDR3 is CAISDPGTSNEQFF. CDR3 DNA sequence: TGTGCCATCAGTGACCCCGGGACTAGCAATGAGCAGTTCTTC. This chain connects TRBV10-3 to TRBJ2-1; 8 bases fit TRBD2. Germline lookup yields CDR1 ENHRY and CDR2 SYGVKD. With V trimmed by 3 bases and J by 6 bases, 4 bases remained unmatched. The CDR3 is 14 amino acids.

As concerns this clone: This CDR3 is also generated by other DNA sequences in the sample. The chain combines TRBV9 with TRBJ1-5; D not certain. The CDR3 covers 14 residues. Trimming pared 0 bases from V and 2 bases from J, leaving 6 bases between. The germline V gene encodes CDR1 SGDLS and CDR2 YYNGEE. The DNA for the CDR3 is TGTGCCAGCAGCGTAGCGGGAGGCAATCAGCCCCAGCATTTT. Translated, it gives CASSVAGGNQPQHF. Drawing the rest from reference TRBV9 and TRBJ1-5, the complete variable domain is DSGVTQTPKHLITATGQRVTLRCSPRSGDLSVYWYQQSLDQGLQFLIQYYNGEERAKGNILERFSAQQFPDLHSELNLSSLELGDSALYFCASSVAGGNQPQHFGDGTRLSIL.

The chain employs TRBV7-9 and TRBJ2-5, with 11 bases matching TRBD1. V was clipped by 5 bases and J by 5 bases; unmatched bases: 7. Germline CDR1 is SEHNR and CDR2 is FQNEAQ (reference sequence). The CDR3 runs to 15 residues. This chain's CDR3 is CASSEGTGGEETQYF. The CDR3 DNA reads TGTGCCAGCAGCGAAGGGACAGGGGGAGAGGAGACCCAGTACTTC.

The rearrangement uses TRBV30 and TRBJ2-1; D not resolved. V lost 2 bases, J lost 6 bases, and 5 bases lay in between. Per the germline V gene, CDR1 is GTSNPN and CDR2 is SVGIG (reference sequence). This CDR3 has 11 amino acids. Written as DNA, the CDR3 is TGTGCCTGGAGTCCCTTCAATGAGCAGTTCTTC. Protein sequence: CAWSPFNEQFF.

This chain links TRBV19 with TRBJ1-6; D possibly corresponds to TRBD1 (6 bases). V was shortened by 4 bases and J by 5 bases, with 9 bases between the two germline ends. Germline V CDR1 and CDR2: LNHDA, SQIVND (reference sequence). CDR3 length: 14 amino acids. The CDR3 spells CASSRPGDNSPLHF. The CDR3 region has the DNA TGTGCCAGTAGTAGGCCAGGGGATAATTCACCCCTCCACTTT.

The chain recombines TRBV7-2 with TRBJ2-5; no firm D call. Trimming removed 7 bases from V and 1 base from J, with 16 bases in between. CDR1 SGHTA and CDR2 FQGNSA come from the germline V gene. The CDR3 is made up of 15 amino acids. The CDR3 spells CASTSRTSPQETQYF. Written as DNA, the CDR3 is TGTGCCAGCACCTCCCGTACGAGCCCCCAAGAGACCCAGTACTTC.

J is TRBJ1-6 and V is TRBV18, with D possibly being TRBD1 (6 bases). Trimming stripped 4 bases from V and 5 bases from J, with 15 bases between. The germline gives CDR1 KGHSH, CDR2 LQKENI. CDR3 length: 16 residues. CDR3 bases: TGTGCCAGCTCACTAGTTATGACAGGAGATAATTCACCCCTCCACTTT. Its protein product is CASSLVMTGDNSPLHF.

This clone was seen more than once but under ten times. The chain has TRBV7-8 and TRBJ2-7; tentatively, D is TRBD1 (5 bases). The V end lost 1 base, the J end lost 12 bases, and 25 bases lay between the germline ends. This CDR3 is 16 amino acids long. CDR1 is SGHVS and CDR2 is FQNEAQ in the germline V gene. CDR3: CASSLGARLGRVILYF. The CDR3 coding sequence is TGTGCCAGCAGCTTAGGGGCCAGATTGGGCAGGGTGATTCTGTACTTC.

This clone showed up just once. V gene TRBV30 combines with J gene TRBJ1-1; maybe TRBD1 (5 bases). The ends were cut back, 3 bases at V and 0 bases at J, with 11 bases in the middle. This CDR3 region has 14 residues. Germline assignment: CDR1 GTSNPN and CDR2 SVGIG (reference sequence). In DNA, the CDR3 is TGTGCCTGGAGGGGGGGACCTTTGAACACTGAAGCTTTCTTT. Its protein product is CAWRGGPLNTEAFF. The full variable domain, its missing parts supplied by reference TRBV30 and TRBJ1-1, is SQTIHQWPATLVQPVGSPLSLECTVEGTSNPNLYWYRQAAGRGLQLLFYSVGIGQISSEVPQNLSASRPQDRQFILSSKKLLLSDSGFYLCAWRGGPLNTEAFFGQGTRLTVV.

V usage is TRBV2 and J usage is TRBJ2-7; 12 bases agree with TRBD2. The CDR3 contains 17 residues. The ends lost 2 bases at V and 5 bases at J; junction bases unmatched: 10. Looked up from germline, CDR1 is SNHLY and CDR2 is FYNNEI. The CDR3 sequence is CASSEPLAGGPSHEQYF. The CDR3 DNA follows: TGTGCCAGCAGTGAACCCCTAGCGGGGGGGCCCAGCCACGAGCAGTACTTC.

The genes are TRBV19 and TRBJ2-7; 9 bases are shared with TRBD2. The CDR3 loop spans 16 amino acids. With V trimmed by 5 bases and J by 4 bases, 12 bases remained unmatched. Germline values: CDR1 LNHDA, CDR2 SQIVND (reference sequence). CDR3 amino acids: CASSLSGASGVYEQYF. CDR3 bases: TGTGCCAGTAGTCTTTCCGGGGCTAGCGGGGTTTACGAGCAGTACTTC.